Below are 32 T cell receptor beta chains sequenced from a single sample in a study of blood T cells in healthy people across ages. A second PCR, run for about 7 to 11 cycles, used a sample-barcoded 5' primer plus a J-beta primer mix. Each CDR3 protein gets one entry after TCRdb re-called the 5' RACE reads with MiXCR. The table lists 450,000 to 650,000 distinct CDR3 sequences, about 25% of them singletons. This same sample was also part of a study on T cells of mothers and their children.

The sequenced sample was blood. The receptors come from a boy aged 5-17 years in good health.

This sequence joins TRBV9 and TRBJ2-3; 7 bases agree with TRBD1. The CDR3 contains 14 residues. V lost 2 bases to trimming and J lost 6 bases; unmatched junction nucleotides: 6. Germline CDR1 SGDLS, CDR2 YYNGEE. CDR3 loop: CASSVGTAGDTQYF. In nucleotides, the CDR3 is TGTGCCAGCAGCGTGGGGACAGCAGGTGATACGCAGTATTTT.

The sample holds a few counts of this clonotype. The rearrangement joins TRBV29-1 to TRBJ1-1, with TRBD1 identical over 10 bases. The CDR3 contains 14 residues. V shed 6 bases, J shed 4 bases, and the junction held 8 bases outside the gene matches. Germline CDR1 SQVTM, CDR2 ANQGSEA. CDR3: CSVRRQGASTEAFF. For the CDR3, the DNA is TGCAGCGTCCGACGACAGGGGGCTTCCACTGAAGCTTTCTTT.

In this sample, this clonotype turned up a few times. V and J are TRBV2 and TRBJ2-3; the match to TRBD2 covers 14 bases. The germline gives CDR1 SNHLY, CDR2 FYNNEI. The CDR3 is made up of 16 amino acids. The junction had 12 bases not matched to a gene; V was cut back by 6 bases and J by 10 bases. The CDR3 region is CASRGPGLAGERAQYF. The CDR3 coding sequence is TGTGCCAGCAGGGGACCGGGACTAGCGGGAGAAAGGGCGCAGTATTTT.

The CDR3 here is CASSHDGGYTF. The CDR3 nucleotides are TGTGCCAGCAGCCACGACGGTGGCTACACCTTC. The chain combines TRBV3-1 with TRBJ1-2; D call uncertain. With 3 bases removed from V and 7 bases from J, the gap between germline ends came to 6 bases. CDR1 and CDR2 from the germline V gene are LGHDT and YNNKEL (reference sequence). CDR3 size: 11 residues.

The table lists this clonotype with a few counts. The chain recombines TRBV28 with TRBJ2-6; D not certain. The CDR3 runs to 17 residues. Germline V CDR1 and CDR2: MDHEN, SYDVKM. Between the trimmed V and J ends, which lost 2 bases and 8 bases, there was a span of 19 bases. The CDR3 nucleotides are TGTGCCAGCAGTTTAACTTCGCCCTCGTATAGGACCAACGTCCTGACTTTC. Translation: CASSLTSPSYRTNVLTF.

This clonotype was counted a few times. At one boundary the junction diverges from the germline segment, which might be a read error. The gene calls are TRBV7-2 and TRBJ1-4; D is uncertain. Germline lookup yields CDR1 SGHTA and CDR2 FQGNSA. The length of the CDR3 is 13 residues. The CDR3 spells CACSLELNEKLFF. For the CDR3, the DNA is TGTGCCTGCAGCTTAGAGCTTAATGAAAAACTGTTTTTT. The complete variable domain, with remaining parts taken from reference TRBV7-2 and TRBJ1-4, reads GAGVSQSPSNKVTEKGKDVELRCDPISGHTALYWYRQSLGQGLEFLIYFQGNSAPDKSGLPSDRFSAERTGGSVSTLTIQRTQQEDSAVYLCACSLELNEKLFFGSGTQLSVL.

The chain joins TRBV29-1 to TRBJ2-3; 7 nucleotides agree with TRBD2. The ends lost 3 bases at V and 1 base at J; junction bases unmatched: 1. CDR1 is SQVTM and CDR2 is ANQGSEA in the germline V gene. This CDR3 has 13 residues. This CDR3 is CSVDTSGTDTQYF. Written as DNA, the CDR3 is TGCAGCGTTGATACTAGCGGCACAGATACGCAGTATTTT.

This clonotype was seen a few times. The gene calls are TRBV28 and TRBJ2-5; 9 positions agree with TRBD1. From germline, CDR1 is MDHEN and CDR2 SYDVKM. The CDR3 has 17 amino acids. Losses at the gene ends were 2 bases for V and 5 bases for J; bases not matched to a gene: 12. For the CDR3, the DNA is TGTGCCAGCAGTTTAATCGTCGGGACAGGGCTCTACGAGACCCAGTACTTC. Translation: CASSLIVGTGLYETQYF.

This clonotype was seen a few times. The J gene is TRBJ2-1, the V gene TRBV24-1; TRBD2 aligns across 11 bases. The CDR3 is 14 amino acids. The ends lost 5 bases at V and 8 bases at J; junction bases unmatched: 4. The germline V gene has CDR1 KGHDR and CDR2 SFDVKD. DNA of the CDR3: TGTGCCACCAGTGGAACTAGCGGGAGCTATGAGCAGTTCTTC. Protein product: CATSGTSGSYEQFF.

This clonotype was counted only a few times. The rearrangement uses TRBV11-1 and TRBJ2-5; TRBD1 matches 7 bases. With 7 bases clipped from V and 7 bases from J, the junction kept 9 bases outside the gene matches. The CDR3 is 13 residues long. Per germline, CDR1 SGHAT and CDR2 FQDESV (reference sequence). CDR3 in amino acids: CASKGQSAGTQYF. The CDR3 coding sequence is TGTGCCAGCAAGGGACAGTCCGCGGGGACCCAGTACTTC.

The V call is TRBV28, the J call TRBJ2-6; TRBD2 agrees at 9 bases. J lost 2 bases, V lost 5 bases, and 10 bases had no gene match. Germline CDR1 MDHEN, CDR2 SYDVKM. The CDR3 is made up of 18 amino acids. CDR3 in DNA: TGTGCCAGCAGTCCTTTTGGCCCTAGCGGGGCTGGGGCCAACGTCCTGACTTTC. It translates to CASSPFGPSGAGANVLTF.

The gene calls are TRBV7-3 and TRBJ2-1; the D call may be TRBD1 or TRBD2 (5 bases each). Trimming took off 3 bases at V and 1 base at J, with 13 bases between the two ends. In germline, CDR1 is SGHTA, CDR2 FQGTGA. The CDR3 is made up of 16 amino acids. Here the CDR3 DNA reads TGTGCCAGCAGCTTGATCGGGGCTGGGTCCTACAATGAGCAGTTCTTC. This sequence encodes CASSLIGAGSYNEQFF.

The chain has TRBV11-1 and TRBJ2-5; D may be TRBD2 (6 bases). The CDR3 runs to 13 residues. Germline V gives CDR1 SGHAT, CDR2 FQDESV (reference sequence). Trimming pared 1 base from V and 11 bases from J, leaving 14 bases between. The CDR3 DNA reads TGTGCCAGCAGCTTAGTGCGGGGCGGAGAGCAGTACTTC. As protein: CASSLVRGGEQYF.

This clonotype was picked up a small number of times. In nucleotides, the CDR3 is TGTGCCAGCAGCTTAGCTTATGAGGGCTTGTTTACCGGGGAGCTGTTTTTT. It codes for CASSLAYEGLFTGELFF. The rearrangement links TRBV7-2 to TRBJ2-2; possibly TRBD2 for D (5 bases). The germline V and J ends were trimmed by 0 bases and 5 bases, with 16 bases remaining between them. The CDR3 has 17 residues. Germline V CDR1 and CDR2: SGHTA, FQGNSA.

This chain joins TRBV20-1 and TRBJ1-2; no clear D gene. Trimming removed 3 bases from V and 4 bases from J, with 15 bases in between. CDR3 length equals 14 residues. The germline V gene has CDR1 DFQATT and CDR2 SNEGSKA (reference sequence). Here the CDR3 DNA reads TGCAGTGCTAGCGCAGGTGGCCCCCTCTATGGCTACACCTTC. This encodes CSASAGGPLYGYTF.

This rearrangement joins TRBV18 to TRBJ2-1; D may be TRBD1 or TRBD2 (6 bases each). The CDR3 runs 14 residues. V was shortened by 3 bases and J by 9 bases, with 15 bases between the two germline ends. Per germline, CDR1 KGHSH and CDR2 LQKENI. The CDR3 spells CASSPRMGGGEQFF. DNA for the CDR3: TGTGCCAGCTCACCGCGTATGGGGGGCGGTGAGCAGTTCTTC.

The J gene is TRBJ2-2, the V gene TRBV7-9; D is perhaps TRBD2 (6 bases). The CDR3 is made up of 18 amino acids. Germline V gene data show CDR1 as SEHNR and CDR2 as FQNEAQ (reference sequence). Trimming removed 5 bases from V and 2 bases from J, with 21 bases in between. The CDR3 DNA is TGTGCCAGCAGCCCTGGGTCGGGGGACCACCCTAACACCGGGGAGCTGTTTTTT. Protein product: CASSPGSGDHPNTGELFF.

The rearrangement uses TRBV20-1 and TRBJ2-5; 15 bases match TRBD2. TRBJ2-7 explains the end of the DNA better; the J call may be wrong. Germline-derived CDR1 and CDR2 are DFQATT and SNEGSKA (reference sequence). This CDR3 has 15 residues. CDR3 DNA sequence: TGCAGTGCTAGCGGACTAGCGGGAGGGCGGTACGAGCAGTACTTC. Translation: CSASGLAGGRYEQYF.

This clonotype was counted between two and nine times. The CDR3 DNA reads as TGCAGTGCCCAGGGGCCTACCTGGGTCGAGCAGTACTTC. Protein sequence: CSAQGPTWVEQYF. This chain uses TRBV20-1 with TRBJ2-7; a weak D match, TRBD1 (6 bases). Per the germline V gene, CDR1 is DFQATT and CDR2 is SNEGSKA (reference sequence). CDR3 length: 13 residues. The ends were cut back, 6 bases at V and 6 bases at J, with 18 bases in the middle.

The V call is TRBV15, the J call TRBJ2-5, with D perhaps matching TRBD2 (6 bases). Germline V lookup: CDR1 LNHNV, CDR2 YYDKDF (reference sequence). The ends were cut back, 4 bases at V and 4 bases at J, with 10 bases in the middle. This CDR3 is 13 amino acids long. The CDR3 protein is CATSIGGRETQYF. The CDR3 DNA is TGTGCCACCAGCATCGGGGGTCGAGAGACCCAGTACTTC.

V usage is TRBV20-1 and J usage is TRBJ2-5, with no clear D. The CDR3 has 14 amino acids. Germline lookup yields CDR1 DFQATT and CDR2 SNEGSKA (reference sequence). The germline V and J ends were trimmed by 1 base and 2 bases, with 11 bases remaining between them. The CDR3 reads CSARVSGIQETQYF. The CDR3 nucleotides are TGCAGTGCTAGAGTGAGTGGCATACAAGAGACCCAGTACTTC.

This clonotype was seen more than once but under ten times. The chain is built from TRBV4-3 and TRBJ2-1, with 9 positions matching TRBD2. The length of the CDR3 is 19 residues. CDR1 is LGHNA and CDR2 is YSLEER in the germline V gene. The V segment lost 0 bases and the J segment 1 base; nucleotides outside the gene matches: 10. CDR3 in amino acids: CASSQDWRSLAGSYNEQFF. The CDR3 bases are TGCGCCAGCAGCCAAGATTGGCGGTCACTAGCGGGTTCCTACAATGAGCAGTTCTTC.

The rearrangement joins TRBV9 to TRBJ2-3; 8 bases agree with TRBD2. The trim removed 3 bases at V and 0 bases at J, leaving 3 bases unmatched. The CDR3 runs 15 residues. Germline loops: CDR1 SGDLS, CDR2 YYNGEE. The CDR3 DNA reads TGTGCCAGCAGCGCTTTAGCGGGGAGCACAGATACGCAGTATTTT. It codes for CASSALAGSTDTQYF. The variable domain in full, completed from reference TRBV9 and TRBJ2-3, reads DSGVTQTPKHLITATGQRVTLRCSPRSGDLSVYWYQQSLDQGLQFLIQYYNGEERAKGNILERFSAQQFPDLHSELNLSSLELGDSALYFCASSALAGSTDTQYFGPGTRLTVL.

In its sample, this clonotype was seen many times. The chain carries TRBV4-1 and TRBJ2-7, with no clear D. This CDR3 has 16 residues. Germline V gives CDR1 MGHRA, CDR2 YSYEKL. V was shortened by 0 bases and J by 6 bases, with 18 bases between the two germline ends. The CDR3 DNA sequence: TGCGCCAGCAGCCAAGATCCAACGGCCGCGAGACGCGAGCAGTACTTC. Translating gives CASSQDPTAARREQYF.

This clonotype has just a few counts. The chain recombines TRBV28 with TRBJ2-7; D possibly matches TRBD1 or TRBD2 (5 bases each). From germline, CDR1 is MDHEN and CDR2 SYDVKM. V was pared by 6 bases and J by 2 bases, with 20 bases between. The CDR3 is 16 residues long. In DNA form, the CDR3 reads TGTGCCAGCAGCCTGGAGGCGGACACCCCCCCCTACGAGCAGTACTTC. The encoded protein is CASSLEADTPPYEQYF.

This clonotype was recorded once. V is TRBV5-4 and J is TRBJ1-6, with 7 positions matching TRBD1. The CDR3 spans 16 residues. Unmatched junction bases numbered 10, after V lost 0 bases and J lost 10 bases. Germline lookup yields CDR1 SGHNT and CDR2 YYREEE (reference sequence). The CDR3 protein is CASSLASGTVRSPLHF. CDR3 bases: TGTGCCAGCAGCTTGGCCTCCGGGACAGTTAGATCACCCCTCCACTTT.

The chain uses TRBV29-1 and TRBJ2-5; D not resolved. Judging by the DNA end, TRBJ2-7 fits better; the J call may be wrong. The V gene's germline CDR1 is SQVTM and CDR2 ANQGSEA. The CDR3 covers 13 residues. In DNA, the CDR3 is TGCAGCGTTGAGTCCGACGGTGGCTACGAGCAGTACTTC. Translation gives CSVESDGGYEQYF.

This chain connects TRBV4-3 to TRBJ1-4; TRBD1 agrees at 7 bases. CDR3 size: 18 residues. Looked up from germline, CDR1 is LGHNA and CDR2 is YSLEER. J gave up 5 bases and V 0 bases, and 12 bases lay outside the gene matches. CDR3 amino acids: CASSQDRLSTGRNEKLFF. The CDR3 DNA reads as TGCGCCAGCAGCCAAGATCGTTTGTCGACAGGGCGGAATGAAAAACTGTTTTTT.

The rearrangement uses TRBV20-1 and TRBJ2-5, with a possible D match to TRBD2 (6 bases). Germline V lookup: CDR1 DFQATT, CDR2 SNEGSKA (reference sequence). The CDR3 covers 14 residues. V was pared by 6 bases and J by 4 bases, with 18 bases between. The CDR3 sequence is CSALTTREGETQYF. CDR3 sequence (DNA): TGCAGTGCCCTAACGACGCGGGAAGGAGAGACCCAGTACTTC.

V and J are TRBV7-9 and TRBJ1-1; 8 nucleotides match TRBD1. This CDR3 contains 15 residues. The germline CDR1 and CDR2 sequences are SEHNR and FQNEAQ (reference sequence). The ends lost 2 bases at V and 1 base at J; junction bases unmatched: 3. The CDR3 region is CASSLPGQGNTEAFF. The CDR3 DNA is TGTGCCAGCAGCTTACCTGGACAGGGGAACACTGAAGCTTTCTTT.

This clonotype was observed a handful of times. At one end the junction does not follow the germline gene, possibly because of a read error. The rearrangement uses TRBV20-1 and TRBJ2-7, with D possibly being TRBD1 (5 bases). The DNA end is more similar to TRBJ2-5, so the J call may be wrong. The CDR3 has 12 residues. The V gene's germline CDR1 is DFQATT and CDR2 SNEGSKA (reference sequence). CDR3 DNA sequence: TGCAGTGCTGGAGACAGCCAAGAGACCCAGTACTTC. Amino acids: CSAGDSQETQYF.

CDR3 region: CASSNGDRYFGPQHF. In DNA form, the CDR3 reads TGTGCCAGTAGTAATGGAGACCGGTACTTTGGGCCCCAGCATTTT. The V gene is TRBV19, the J gene TRBJ1-5; D is unresolved. Germline CDR1 and CDR2: LNHDA and SQIVND (reference sequence). This CDR3 is built from 15 residues. V was clipped by 4 bases and J by 9 bases, with 19 bases between them.